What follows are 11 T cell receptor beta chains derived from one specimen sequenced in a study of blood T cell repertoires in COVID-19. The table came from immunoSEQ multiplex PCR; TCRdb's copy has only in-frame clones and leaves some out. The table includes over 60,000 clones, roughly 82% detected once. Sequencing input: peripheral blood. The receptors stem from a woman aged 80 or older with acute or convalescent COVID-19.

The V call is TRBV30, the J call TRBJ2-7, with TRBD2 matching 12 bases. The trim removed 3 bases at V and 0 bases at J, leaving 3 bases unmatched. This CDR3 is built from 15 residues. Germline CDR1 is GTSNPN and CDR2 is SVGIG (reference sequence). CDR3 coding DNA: TGTGCCTGGAGCCCGGGACTAGCGGGCTCCTACGAGCAGTACTTC. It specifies CAWSPGLAGSYEQYF.

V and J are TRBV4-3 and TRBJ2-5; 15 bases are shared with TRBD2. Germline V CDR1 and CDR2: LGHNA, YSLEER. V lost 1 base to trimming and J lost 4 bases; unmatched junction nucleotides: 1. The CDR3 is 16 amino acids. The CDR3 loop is CASSQGTSGRGETQYF. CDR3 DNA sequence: TGCGCCAGCAGCCAAGGGACTAGCGGGAGGGGAGAGACCCAGTACTTC.

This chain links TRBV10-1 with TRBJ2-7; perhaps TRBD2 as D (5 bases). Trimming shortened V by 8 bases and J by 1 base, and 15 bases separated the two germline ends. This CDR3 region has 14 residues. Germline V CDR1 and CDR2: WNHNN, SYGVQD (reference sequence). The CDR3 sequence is CASGRDSPSYEQYF. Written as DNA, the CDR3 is TGCGCCAGCGGTCGGGATAGCCCTTCCTACGAGCAGTACTTC.

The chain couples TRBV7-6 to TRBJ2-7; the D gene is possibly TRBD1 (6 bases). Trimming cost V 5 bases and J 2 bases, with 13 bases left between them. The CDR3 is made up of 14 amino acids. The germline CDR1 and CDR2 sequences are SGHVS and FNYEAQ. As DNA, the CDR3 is TGTGCCAGCAGCCCACAGGGATATGCCTACGAGCAGTACTTC. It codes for CASSPQGYAYEQYF.

DNA of the CDR3: TGCGCCAGCAGCTTGGCGTGGGGCACTCTGAGCTACGAGCAGTACTTC. Protein product: CASSLAWGTLSYEQYF. This chain joins TRBV5-1 and TRBJ2-7, with D tentatively TRBD1 (5 bases). The V and J ends lost 0 bases and 3 bases respectively, with 16 bases between them. This CDR3 contains 16 residues. Germline lookup yields CDR1 SGHRS and CDR2 YFSETQ.

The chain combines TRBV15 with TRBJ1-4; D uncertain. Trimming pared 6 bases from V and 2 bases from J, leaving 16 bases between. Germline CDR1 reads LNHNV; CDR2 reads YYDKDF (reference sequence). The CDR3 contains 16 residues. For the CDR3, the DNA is TGTGCCACCAGTAAGAGATACCGGGTGACTAATGAAAAACTGTTTTTT. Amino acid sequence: CATSKRYRVTNEKLFF.

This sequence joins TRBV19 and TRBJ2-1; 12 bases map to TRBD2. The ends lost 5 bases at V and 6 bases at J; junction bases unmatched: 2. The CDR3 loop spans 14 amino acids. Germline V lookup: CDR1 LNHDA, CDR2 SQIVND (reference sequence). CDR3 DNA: TGTGCCAGTAGTCGGACTAGCGGGACCAATGAGCAGTTCTTC. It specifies CASSRTSGTNEQFF.

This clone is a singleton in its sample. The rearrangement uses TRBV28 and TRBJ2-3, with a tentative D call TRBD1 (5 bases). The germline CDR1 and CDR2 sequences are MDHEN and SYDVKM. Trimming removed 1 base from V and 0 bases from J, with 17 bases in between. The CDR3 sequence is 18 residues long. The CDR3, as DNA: TGTGCCAGCAGTTTATATCCCCCTGGGGCCTCTAGCACAGATACGCAGTATTTT. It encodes CASSLYPPGASSTDTQYF.

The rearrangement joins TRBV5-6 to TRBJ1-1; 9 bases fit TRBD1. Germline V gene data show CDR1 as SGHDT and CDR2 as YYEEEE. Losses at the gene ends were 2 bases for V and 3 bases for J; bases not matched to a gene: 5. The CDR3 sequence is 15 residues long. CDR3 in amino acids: CASSLLGQGDTEAFF. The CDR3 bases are TGTGCCAGCAGCTTATTGGGACAGGGTGACACTGAAGCTTTCTTT. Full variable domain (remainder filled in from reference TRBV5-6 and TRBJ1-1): DAGVTQSPTHLIKTRGQQVTLRCSPKSGHDTVSWYQQALGQGPQFIFQYYEEEERQRGNFPDRFSGHQFPNYSSELNVNALLLGDSALYLCASSLLGQGDTEAFFGQGTRLTVV.

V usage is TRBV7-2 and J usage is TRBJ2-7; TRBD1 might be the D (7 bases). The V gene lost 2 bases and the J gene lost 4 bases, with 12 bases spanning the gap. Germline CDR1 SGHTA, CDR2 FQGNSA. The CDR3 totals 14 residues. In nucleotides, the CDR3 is TGTGCCAGCAGCTTAACAGGGGAGGTTTACGAGCAGTACTTC. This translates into CASSLTGEVYEQYF.

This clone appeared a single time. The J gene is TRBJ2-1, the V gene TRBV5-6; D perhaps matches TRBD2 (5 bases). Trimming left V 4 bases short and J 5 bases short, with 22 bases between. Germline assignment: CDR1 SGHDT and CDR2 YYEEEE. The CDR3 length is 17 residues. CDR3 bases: TGTGCCAGCAGCGCCACGAAAACGGGGTGGTTTGACAATGAGCAGTTCTTC. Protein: CASSATKTGWFDNEQFF.